Below, 8 T cell receptor beta chains from the same sample are listed, as sequenced in a study of T cell responses to AZD1222 COVID-19 vaccine. The data were produced by immunoSEQ multiplex PCR, yet TCRdb's version contains in-frame clones alone and is incomplete. The sample has some 130,000 clones, around 85% seen once. Sequencing used peripheral blood, obtained on day 0 of AZD1222 vaccination. Source of these receptors: an adult in good health.

The V call is TRBV28, the J call TRBJ2-1; D gene uncertain. Trimming removed 2 bases from V and 5 bases from J, with 7 bases in between. Germline lookup yields CDR1 MDHEN and CDR2 SYDVKM. This CDR3 region has 13 residues. In nucleotides, the CDR3 is TGTGCCAGCAGTTTACCGGTAGACAATGAGCAGTTCTTC. Residues: CASSLPVDNEQFF.

V and J are TRBV7-2 and TRBJ1-1; 10 bases are shared with TRBD1. Germline V gene sequence: CDR1 SGHTA, CDR2 FQGNSA. The ends lost 5 bases at V and 4 bases at J; junction bases unmatched: 10. The CDR3 is made up of 16 amino acids. CDR3 in DNA: TGTGCCAGCAGCACCGGGACAGGGGTGGCATCCACTGAAGCTTTCTTT. Its translation: CASSTGTGVASTEAFF.

The rearrangement uses TRBV5-8 and TRBJ2-7, with D possibly being TRBD1 (5 bases). This CDR3 has 14 amino acids. V lost 4 bases, J lost 0 bases, and 11 bases lay in between. Per the germline V gene, CDR1 is SGHTS and CDR2 is YDEGEE. As DNA, the CDR3 is TGTGCCAGCAGCCTGCGCAGGGTCTCCTACGAGCAGTACTTC. Translation: CASSLRRVSYEQYF.

J is TRBJ1-2 and V is TRBV20-1, with 8 bases that match TRBD1. The CDR3 is 13 residues long. The germline gives CDR1 DFQATT, CDR2 SNEGSKA (reference sequence). The V segment lost 4 bases and the J segment 8 bases; nucleotides outside the gene matches: 9. This CDR3 reads CSATDRGRGGYTF. CDR3 DNA: TGCAGTGCTACTGACAGGGGCCGTGGGGGCTACACCTTC.

The chain combines TRBV7-8 with TRBJ1-2, with D unclear. Trimming took off 4 bases at V and 4 bases at J, with 10 bases between the two ends. CDR1 and CDR2 from the germline V gene are SGHVS and FQNEAQ. The CDR3 is 13 amino acids. CDR3 DNA: TGTGCCAGCAGCTCGACATCCTTCTATGGCTACACCTTC. This sequence encodes CASSSTSFYGYTF.

The V gene is TRBV3-1 (or the pseudogene TRBV3-2), the J gene TRBJ2-2; 8 bases are shared with TRBD1. This CDR3 is built from 17 residues. The germline V gene has CDR1 LGHDT and CDR2 YNNKEL (reference sequence). V shed 0 bases and J 12 bases; nucleotides not matched to a gene: 15. The DNA of the CDR3 is TGTGCCAGCAGCCAAGATGGTCGACAGGGGTACGAGAGCAAGCTGTTTTTT. Protein sequence: CASSQDGRQGYESKLFF.

J is TRBJ1-2 and V is TRBV2; 7 bases match TRBD1. The germline V gene has CDR1 SNHLY and CDR2 FYNNEI. V dropped 8 bases and J dropped 2; count of bases not matched to a gene: 8. The CDR3 spans 14 residues. In nucleotides, the CDR3 is TGTGCCAGCTTTAGGGGACAGCTCAACTATGGCTACACCTTC. This encodes CASFRGQLNYGYTF.

The count of this clone is one. The V gene is TRBV5-4, the J gene TRBJ2-5, with TRBD1 identical over 7 bases. CDR1 SGHNT and CDR2 YYREEE come from the germline V gene (reference sequence). The trim removed 4 bases at V and 5 bases at J, leaving 11 bases unmatched. This CDR3 contains 15 residues. The CDR3 loop is CASSLPDRVWETQYF. Written as DNA, the CDR3 is TGTGCCAGCAGCCTACCTGACAGGGTCTGGGAGACCCAGTACTTC.